This T cell receptor beta chain derives from a study of T-cell memory formation after mild COVID-19. Study findings and constraints: Within pre-infection memory, some responding clones were found, suggesting cross-reactive memory joined. There was no confirmation that second-wave clones peaking on day 37 were SARS-CoV-2 specific. Those CD4+ clones that contracted were mainly in CM and EM (CD8+ ones in EMRA).

V shed 3 bases, J shed 5 bases, and the junction held 6 bases outside the gene matches. The CDR3 is 15 amino acids. CDR1 is LNHNV and CDR2 is YYDKDF in the germline V gene (reference sequence). The authors produced TCR alpha and TCR beta cDNA libraries with sample barcodes and UMIs by 5'RACE using constant-segment primers. Via MiXCR, TCRdb re-called the 5' RACE reads, giving one row per CDR3 protein. The sample shows about 250,000 distinct CDR3 sequences, about 16% of them seen only once. About this clonotype: The antigen remains undetermined.

This clonotype originated in an adult woman who had mild COVID-19 (a few samples of this study predate the infection). Cell type and time point are not known. This chain connects TRBV15 to TRBJ2-5; TRBD1 agrees at 10 bases. Sequenced: PBMCs or a T cell subset sorted from them (not recorded which). The CDR3 region is CATSSGTGDLETQYF. In DNA form, the CDR3 reads TGTGCCACCAGCAGCGGGACAGGGGATCTTGAGACCCAGTACTTC.